The next 22 T cell receptor beta chains were all read from a single sample in a study of monozygotic twins with inflammatory bowel disease. One entry per CDR3 protein, without DNA, is what TCRdb gives after re-calling the 5' RACE reads. The sample holds approximately 390,000 distinct CDR3 sequences. Sequencing was done on a sample of blood. The receptor source for this set is a human donor with ulcerative colitis or Crohn's disease, or a healthy co-twin of an affected twin (not recorded which).

This chain links TRBV19 with TRBJ1-1; TCRdb gives TRBD1 as the D gene, but with no DNA this cannot be confirmed. Germline loops: CDR1 LNHDA, CDR2 SQIVND (reference sequence). The length of the CDR3 is 14 residues. This chain's CDR3 is CASMGGRMNTEAFF.

CDR3 in amino acids: CSGRVSTYEQYF. V gene TRBV29-1 combines with J gene TRBJ2-7; TCRdb lists TRBD2, though no DNA is available to test this call. CDR1 SQVTM and CDR2 ANQGSEA come from the germline V gene. The CDR3 length is 12 residues.

CDR3 in amino acids: CASSYRPADTQYF. The V call is TRBV6-5, the J call TRBJ2-3. Looked up from germline, CDR1 is MNHEY and CDR2 is SVGAGI. The CDR3 spans 13 residues.

The CDR3 protein is CASRPWSTGELFF. The V gene is TRBV27, the J gene TRBJ2-2. Germline V CDR1 and CDR2: MNHEY, SMNVEV (reference sequence). The CDR3 consists of 13 residues.

The CDR3 protein is CASSPTSAQETQYF. The V call is TRBV12-3 or TRBV12-4, the J call TRBJ2-5; TCRdb selects TRBD2, and the lack of DNA leaves this call unchecked. This CDR3 is built from 14 residues.

V and J are TRBV5-1 and TRBJ2-4; TCRdb lists TRBD2, though no DNA is available to test this call. This CDR3 is built from 16 residues. Germline V gene sequence: CDR1 SGHRS, CDR2 YFSETQ. The CDR3 here is CASSFQSGIAKNIQYF.

V and J are TRBV7-9 and TRBJ1-2. This CDR3 is 15 amino acids long. Germline V gene data show CDR1 as SEHNR and CDR2 as FQNEAQ (reference sequence). This CDR3 reads CASTLYPRSNYGYTF.

The chain uses TRBV5-1 and TRBJ2-1. This CDR3 comprises 16 residues. Per germline, CDR1 SGHRS and CDR2 YFSETQ. Here the CDR3 reads CASSPSRGRSGNEQFF. Drawing the rest from reference TRBV5-1 and TRBJ2-1, the complete variable domain is KAGVTQTPRYLIKTRGQQVTLSCSPISGHRSVSWYQQTPGQGLQFLFEYFSETQRNKGNFPGRFSGRQFSNSRSEMNVSTLELGDSALYLCASSPSRGRSGNEQFFGPGTRLTVL.

This sequence joins TRBV20-1 and TRBJ2-4. CDR3 length: 16 residues. The germline V gene has CDR1 DFQATT and CDR2 SNEGSKA (reference sequence). This CDR3 is CSARDRPRSSKNIQYF.

The chain carries TRBV6-2 or TRBV6-3 and TRBJ2-5; TCRdb's assignment of TRBD2 cannot be checked, as there is no DNA. Per germline, CDR1 MNHEY and CDR2 SVGEGT. This CDR3 contains 15 residues. The chain's CDR3 is CASSYSILAGETQYF.

This rearrangement joins TRBV19 to TRBJ2-2; TCRdb selects TRBD1, and the lack of DNA leaves this call unchecked. Germline CDR1 is LNHDA and CDR2 is SQIVND (reference sequence). This CDR3 spans 15 amino acids. The CDR3: CASTTGGGNTGELFF.

The chain recombines TRBV7-9 with TRBJ1-6; TCRdb outputs TRBD1, but without DNA this stays unchecked. Germline V CDR1 and CDR2: SEHNR, FQNEAQ (reference sequence). The CDR3 consists of 13 residues. CDR3 protein: CASSPGGGSPLHF.

The chain is built from TRBV7-2 and TRBJ1-2. Per germline, CDR1 SGHTA and CDR2 FQGNSA. The CDR3 contains 15 residues. CDR3 amino acids: CASSPYRDHRGGYTF.

J is TRBJ1-2 and V is TRBV14. The CDR3 totals 13 residues. The V gene's germline CDR1 is SGHDN and CDR2 FVKESK. The CDR3 here is CASSQVPNYGYTF.

V usage is TRBV12-3 or TRBV12-4 and J usage is TRBJ2-5; TCRdb proposes TRBD2, but this gene call is untestable without DNA. This CDR3 is 19 amino acids long. This chain's CDR3 is CASSLWRASGRGFLETQYF.

The CDR3 reads CASGDSGAPTDTQYF. The chain carries TRBV19 and TRBJ2-3; no DNA is available, so the TRBD2 call from TCRdb remains unchecked. The CDR3 extends over 15 amino acids. Germline V CDR1 and CDR2: LNHDA, SQIVND (reference sequence).

This sequence joins TRBV12-3 or TRBV12-4 and TRBJ2-7. The CDR3 extends over 15 amino acids. The CDR3 here is CASSLVGVPSYEQYF.

The chain joins TRBV15 to TRBJ2-3; the D gene TCRdb calls, TRBD1, cannot be checked with no DNA. The germline CDR1 and CDR2 sequences are LNHNV and YYDKDF (reference sequence). This CDR3 spans 17 amino acids. The CDR3 loop is CATSIPKRLGGPDTQYF.

V and J are TRBV4-2 and TRBJ2-7; TCRdb calls TRBD1, which cannot be checked without DNA. Germline CDR1 is LGHNA and CDR2 is YNFKEQ. The CDR3 length is 15 residues. This CDR3 is CASSPRGPSSYEQYF.

The chain carries TRBV5-4 and TRBJ2-3; the D gene TCRdb calls, TRBD2, cannot be checked with no DNA. The CDR3 has 15 amino acids. The germline gives CDR1 SGHNT, CDR2 YYREEE (reference sequence). CDR3: CASSAGGLNTDTQYF.

The chain joins TRBV30 to TRBJ2-5; TCRdb's D call, TRBD1, is unchecked because there is no DNA. Germline V CDR1 and CDR2: GTSNPN, SVGIG (reference sequence). The CDR3 contains 15 residues. CDR3 loop: CAWSVAGASQETQYF. The full variable domain, its missing parts supplied by reference TRBV30 and TRBJ2-5, is SQTIHQWPATLVQPVGSPLSLECTVEGTSNPNLYWYRQAAGRGLQLLFYSVGIGQISSEVPQNLSASRPQDRQFILSSKKLLLSDSGFYLCAWSVAGASQETQYFGPGTRLLVL.

The genes are TRBV3-1 and TRBJ1-6. Looked up from germline, CDR1 is LGHDT and CDR2 is YNNKEL (reference sequence). The length of the CDR3 is 14 residues. CDR3 protein: CASSQERLGRPLHF.